Reported below is one T cell receptor beta chain. Its specificity is unknown. The record originates from a study of T cell repertoires in cytomegalovirus infection. For the study at large: Recently identified HLA-C-restricted CMV epitopes were among the peptides used. Indications of both CMV infection and matching HLA type were provided by public TCR beta signatures.

From germline, CDR1 is KGHDR and CDR2 SFDVKD. The CDR3 is made up of 17 amino acids. The V gene end was trimmed by 3 bases and the J gene end by 2 bases; junction bases not matched to a gene: 9. TCRdb reprocessed the reads via MiXCR and lists one record per CDR3 protein. The sample lists hundreds of thousands of distinct CDR3 sequences, 30% to 40% occurring once. This chain connects TRBV24-1 to TRBJ2-3, with 8 bases fitting TRBD2. Source: cultured PBMCs, taken from culture after CMV antigen stimulation. The clonotype comes from a human donor in good health (CMV status not recorded). Some clones in this sample may be carry-over from other donors' samples. The DNA of the CDR3 is TGTGCCACCAGTGATCCGGGGGGCGGGGGGCCCACAGATACGCAGTATTTT. Its translation is CATSDPGGGGPTDTQYF.